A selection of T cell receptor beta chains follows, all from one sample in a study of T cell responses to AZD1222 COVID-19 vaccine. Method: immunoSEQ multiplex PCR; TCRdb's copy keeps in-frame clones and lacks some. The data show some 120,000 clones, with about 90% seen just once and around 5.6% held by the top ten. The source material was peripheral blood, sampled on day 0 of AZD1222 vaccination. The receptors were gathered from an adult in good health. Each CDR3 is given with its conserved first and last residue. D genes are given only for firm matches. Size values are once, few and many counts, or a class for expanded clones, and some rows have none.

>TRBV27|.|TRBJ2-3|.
CASSSRGSGSTDTQYF
TGTGCCAGCAGTTCCCGGGGGAGCGGGAGCACAGATACGCAGTATTTT
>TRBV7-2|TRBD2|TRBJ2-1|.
CASSLASGRVGEQFF
TGTGCCAGCAGCTTAGCAAGCGGGAGGGTTGGTGAGCAGTTCTTC
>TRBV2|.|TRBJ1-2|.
CASRGDAWGYTF
TGTGCCAGCAGGGGGGACGCTTGGGGCTACACCTTC
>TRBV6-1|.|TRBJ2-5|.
CASSERAWGSRETQYF
TGTGCCAGCAGTGAAAGGGCTTGGGGCTCTAGGGAGACCCAGTACTTC
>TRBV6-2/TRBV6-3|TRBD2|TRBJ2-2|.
CASSFSGAGGELFF
TGTGCCAGCAGCTTTAGCGGGGCCGGGGGGGAGCTGTTTTTT
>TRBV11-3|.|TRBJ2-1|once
CASSSPWAGRPYNEQFF
TGTGCCAGCAGCAGCCCCTGGGCAGGGCGTCCCTACAATGAGCAGTTCTTC
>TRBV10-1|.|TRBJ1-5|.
CASRGDAREDQPQHF
TGCGCCAGCAGGGGGGACGCAAGAGAGGATCAGCCCCAGCATTTT
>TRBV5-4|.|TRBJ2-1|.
CASSLAGISYNEQFF
TGTGCCAGCAGCTTGGCGGGGATCTCCTACAATGAGCAGTTCTTC
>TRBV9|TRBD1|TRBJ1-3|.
CASAQGASGNTIYF
TGTGCCAGCGCACAGGGGGCATCCGGAAACACCATATATTTT
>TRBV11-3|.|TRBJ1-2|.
CASSLDVSNYGYTF
TGTGCCAGCAGCTTAGACGTGTCTAACTATGGCTACACCTTC
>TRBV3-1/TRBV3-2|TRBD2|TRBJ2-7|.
CASSVSGGGSYEQYF
TGTGCCAGCAGCGTTAGCGGGGGGGGTTCCTACGAGCAGTACTTC